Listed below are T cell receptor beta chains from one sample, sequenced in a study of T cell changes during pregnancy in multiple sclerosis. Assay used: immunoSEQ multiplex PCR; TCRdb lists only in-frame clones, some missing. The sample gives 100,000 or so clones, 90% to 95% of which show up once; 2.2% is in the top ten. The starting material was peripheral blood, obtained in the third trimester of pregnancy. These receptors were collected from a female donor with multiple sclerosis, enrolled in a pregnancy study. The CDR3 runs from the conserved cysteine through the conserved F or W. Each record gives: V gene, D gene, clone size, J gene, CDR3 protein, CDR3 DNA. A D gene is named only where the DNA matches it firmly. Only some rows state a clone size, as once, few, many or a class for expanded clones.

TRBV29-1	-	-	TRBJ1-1	CSVGRNTEAFF	TGCAGCGTTGGCAGGAACACTGAAGCTTTCTTT
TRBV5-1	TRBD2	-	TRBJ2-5	CASSLSAGGNQETQYF	TGCGCCAGCAGCTTATCGGCGGGAGGGAACCAAGAGACCCAGTACTTC
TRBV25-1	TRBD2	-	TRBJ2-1	CASSRGSGGNEQFF	TGTGCCAGCAGCCGTGGCTCGGGAGGGAATGAGCAGTTCTTC
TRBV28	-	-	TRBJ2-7	CASSGLYSYEQYF	TGTGCCAGCAGCGGACTGTATAGCTACGAGCAGTACTTC
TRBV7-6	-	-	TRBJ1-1	CASGRQENTEAFF	TGTGCCAGCGGCCGACAGGAGAACACTGAAGCTTTCTTT
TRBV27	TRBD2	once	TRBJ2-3	CASSLGTSGSWNTDTQYF	TGTGCCAGCAGTTTAGGGACTAGCGGGAGTTGGAACACAGATACGCAGTATTTT
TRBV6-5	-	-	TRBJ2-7	CASSYSRGNSNYEQYF	TGTGCCAGCAGTTACTCTCGGGGGAATAGCAACTACGAGCAGTACTTC
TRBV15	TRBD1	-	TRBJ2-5	CATSREGGTGGPEVQETQYF	TGTGCCACCAGCAGAGAAGGGGGGACAGGGGGTCCAGAAGTCCAAGAGACCCAGTACTTC
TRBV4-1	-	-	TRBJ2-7	CASSQDAVPNSYEQYF	TGCGCCAGCAGCCAAGATGCCGTGCCTAACTCCTACGAGCAGTACTTC
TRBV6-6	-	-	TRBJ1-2	CASAGRIRSDYGYTF	TGTGCCAGCGCGGGACGGATCCGTTCCGACTATGGCTACACCTTC
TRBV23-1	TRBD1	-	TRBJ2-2	CASSQSGQGNTGELFF	TGCGCCAGCAGTCAAAGCGGACAGGGAAACACCGGGGAGCTGTTTTTT
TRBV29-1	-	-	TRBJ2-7	CSAEPEDSYEQYF	TGCAGCGCCGAACCCGAGGACTCCTACGAGCAGTACTTC
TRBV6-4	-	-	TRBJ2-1	CASLPQEGYNEQFF	TGTGCCAGCCTCCCCCAGGAGGGCTACAATGAGCAGTTCTTC
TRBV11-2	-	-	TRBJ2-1	CASSLGPRGSGAYNEQFF	TGTGCCAGCAGCTTAGGACCCCGAGGTAGCGGAGCCTACAATGAGCAGTTCTTC
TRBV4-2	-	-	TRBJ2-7	CASSQERGTSYEQYF	TGTGCCAGCAGCCAAGAGCGCGGTACCTCCTACGAGCAGTACTTC
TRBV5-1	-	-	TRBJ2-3	CASSLAGDTQYF	TGCGCCAGCAGCTTGGCCGGAGATACGCAGTATTTT
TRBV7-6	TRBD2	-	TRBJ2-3	CASSFWPAGADTQYF	TGTGCCAGCAGCTTTTGGCCCGCGGGGGCAGATACGCAGTATTTT
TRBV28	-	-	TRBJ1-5	CASSFPVRERSNQPQHF	TGTGCCAGCAGTTTCCCCGTCAGGGAAAGAAGCAATCAGCCCCAGCATTTT
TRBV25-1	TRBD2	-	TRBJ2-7	CASAIGLAGGYEQYF	TGTGCCAGCGCAATTGGACTAGCGGGAGGCTACGAGCAGTACTTC
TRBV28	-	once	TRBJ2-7	CASSAHRSPGWF	TGTGCCAGCAGTGCTCACCGGAGCCCGGGGTGGTTC
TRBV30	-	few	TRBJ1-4	CAWSPGEMGGVKLFF	TGTGCCTGGAGTCCCGGGGAAATGGGGGGAGTAAAACTGTTTTTT
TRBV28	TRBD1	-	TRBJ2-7	CASNDDRVWYEQYF	TGTGCCAGCAACGACGACAGGGTCTGGTACGAGCAGTACTTC
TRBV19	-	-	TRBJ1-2	CASSGHGKTRKGGYTF	TGTGCCAGTAGTGGGCACGGTAAGACTAGAAAAGGTGGCTACACCTTC
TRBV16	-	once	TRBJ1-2	CASSQSPGDYGYTF	TGTGCCAGCAGCCAATCGCCAGGGGACTATGGCTACACCTTC
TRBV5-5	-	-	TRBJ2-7	CASSLVSRFMNEQYF	TGTGCCAGCAGCTTGGTTAGTCGGTTTATGAACGAGCAGTACTTC
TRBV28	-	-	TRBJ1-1	CASSPFPDNWDTEAFF	TGTGCCAGCAGTCCCTTCCCGGACAATTGGGACACTGAAGCTTTCTTT
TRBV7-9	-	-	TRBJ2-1	CASSGGTLGDNEQFF	TGTGCCAGCAGCGGAGGGACTCTAGGGGACAATGAGCAGTTCTTC
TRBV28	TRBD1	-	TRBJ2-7	CASRLGQGLHEQYF	TGTGCCAGCAGGCTCGGACAGGGTTTGCACGAGCAGTACTTC
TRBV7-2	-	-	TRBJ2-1	CASSPDWTYNEQFF	TGTGCCAGCAGCCCCGACTGGACCTACAATGAGCAGTTCTTC
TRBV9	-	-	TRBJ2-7	CASSVGERSSYEQYF	TGTGCCAGCAGCGTAGGAGAGCGCAGCTCCTACGAGCAGTACTTC
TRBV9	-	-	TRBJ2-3	CASSVTGTHTDTQYF	TGTGCCAGCAGCGTGACGGGAACACACACAGATACGCAGTATTTT
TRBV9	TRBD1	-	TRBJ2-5	CASSGGQGETQYF	TGTGCCAGCAGCGGCGGACAGGGAGAGACCCAGTACTTC
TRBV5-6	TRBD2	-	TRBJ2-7	CASSGGQGLAGGNF	TGTGCCAGCAGCGGGGGACAGGGACTAGCGGGAGGCAACTTC
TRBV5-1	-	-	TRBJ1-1	CASSPRGTGDTEAFF	TGCGCCAGCAGCCCACGTGGGACGGGGGACACTGAAGCTTTCTTT
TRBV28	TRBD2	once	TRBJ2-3	CASSLWREAPDTQYF	TGTGCCAGCAGTTTATGGCGGGAGGCCCCCGATACGCAGTATTTT
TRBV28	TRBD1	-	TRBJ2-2	CASRPDRVGNTGELFF	TGTGCCAGCAGACCGGACAGGGTGGGGAACACCGGGGAGCTGTTTTTT
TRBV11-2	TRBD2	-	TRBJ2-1	CASSPAGGAVNEQFF	TGTGCCAGCAGCCCAGCGGGAGGTGCGGTAAATGAGCAGTTCTTC
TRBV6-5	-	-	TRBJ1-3	CASSRGGPGNTIYF	TGTGCCAGCAGCCGAGGGGGTCCCGGAAACACCATATATTTT
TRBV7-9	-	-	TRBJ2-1	CASSPQGDTSYNEQFF	TGTGCCAGCAGCCCACAAGGGGATACGTCCTACAATGAGCAGTTCTTC
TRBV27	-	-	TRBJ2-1	CASRWSGINEQFF	TGTGCCAGCAGATGGAGTGGAATCAATGAGCAGTTCTTC
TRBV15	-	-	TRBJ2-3	CATSRDEATDTQYF	TGTGCCACCAGCAGAGATGAAGCAACAGATACGCAGTATTTT
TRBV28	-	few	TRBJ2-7	CASSSLRFDRQTKAYEQYF	TGTGCCAGCAGTTCCCTGCGGTTTGACAGGCAAACGAAAGCCTACGAGCAGTACTTC
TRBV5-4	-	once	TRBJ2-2	CASSFGGGTGELFF	TGTGCCAGCAGCTTCGGGGGTGGTACCGGGGAGCTGTTTTTT
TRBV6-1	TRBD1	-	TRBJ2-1	CAISTGDTYNEQFF	TGTGCCATCAGTACAGGGGACACCTACAATGAGCAGTTCTTC
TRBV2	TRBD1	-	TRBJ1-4	CASIRGPTNEKLFF	TGTGCCAGCATCAGGGGGCCAACTAATGAAAAACTGTTTTTT
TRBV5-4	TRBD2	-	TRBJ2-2	CASSSGLALAGELFF	TGTGCCAGCAGCTCGGGACTAGCCTTAGCCGGGGAGCTGTTTTTT
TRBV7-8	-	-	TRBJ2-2	CASSSRVSGELFF	TGTGCCAGCAGCTCTCGGGTCAGCGGGGAGCTGTTTTTT
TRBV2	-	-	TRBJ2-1	CASSRRASAYNEQFF	TGTGCCAGCAGTAGGCGGGCGAGCGCCTACAATGAGCAGTTCTTC
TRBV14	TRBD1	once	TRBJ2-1	CASSLDREVNEQFF	TGTGCCAGCAGCCTGGACAGGGAGGTGAATGAGCAGTTCTTC
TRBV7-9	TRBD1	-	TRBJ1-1	CASSFLTGDTEAFF	TGTGCCAGCAGCTTCCTAACAGGGGACACTGAAGCTTTCTTT
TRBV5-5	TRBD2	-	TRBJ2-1	CASSLTSGFNEQFF	TGTGCCAGCAGCTTGACTAGCGGGTTCAATGAGCAGTTCTTC
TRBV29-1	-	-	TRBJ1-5	CSGSQGPNQPQHF	TGCAGCGGGTCACAGGGCCCCAATCAGCCCCAGCATTTT
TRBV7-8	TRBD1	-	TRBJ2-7	CASSLFILGQGHNEQYF	TGTGCCAGCAGCTTATTCATTTTGGGACAGGGTCACAACGAGCAGTACTTC